The 20 T cell receptor beta chains given below trace back to one sample, sequenced in a study of response to subunit inactivated influenza vaccine (dated by TCRdb to 2017 to 2018). Libraries were built with RT-PCR. TCRdb records Illumina HiSeq 2500 as the sequencer. TCRdb trimmed public reads at Q25 via fastp, called clones via MiXCR and kept in-frame beta chains. A single entry per CDR3 protein holds the most common genes and DNA from its merged rows. The sample table shows almost 600,000 distinct CDR3 sequences, and 11% to 15% are seen once. Jointly, the top ten make up 8.5% to 14% of the sample. Sample: PBMCs from blood, taken approximately 12 days after vaccination. The receptor set was obtained from a man between 45 and 60 years old who received an inactivated influenza vaccine. Donor details come from another sample of the same person, matched by shared clones.

There are a few counts of this clonotype. This chain uses TRBV20-1 with TRBJ2-4; D is possibly TRBD2 (5 bases). Germline V gene data show CDR1 as DFQATT and CDR2 as SNEGSKA (reference sequence). This CDR3 has 13 residues. The V end lost 2 bases, the J end lost 6 bases, and 11 bases lay between the germline ends. In nucleotides, the CDR3 is TGCAGTGCTAGATGGGGAGAGAGAAACATTCAGTACTTC. This translates into CSARWGERNIQYF.

This clonotype appeared many times. In DNA form, the CDR3 reads TGTGCCAGTAGTATTTCGGTGCACGAAAAACTGTTTTTT. Amino acids: CASSISVHEKLFF. The chain employs TRBV27 and TRBJ1-4; D not certain. The CDR3 runs to 13 residues. V gave up 9 bases and J gave up 8 bases, with 16 bases separating them. CDR1 and CDR2 (germline): MNHEY, SMNVEV (reference sequence).

This clonotype appeared a few times. The chain employs TRBV28 and TRBJ2-1; tentatively, D is TRBD2 (6 bases). CDR3 length: 14 residues. V lost 4 bases and J 4 bases, leaving 11 bases between the germline ends. CDR1 MDHEN and CDR2 SYDVKM come from the germline V gene. In DNA, the CDR3 is TGTGCCAGCAGTTGGACTATGGGGTACAATGAGCAGTTCTTC. Protein sequence: CASSWTMGYNEQFF.

The gene calls are TRBV11-2 and TRBJ1-1, with 10 bases identical to TRBD1. Germline CDR1 SGHAT, CDR2 FQNNGV. Germline trimming cut 5 bases from V and 4 bases from J; bases unmatched to any gene: 19. The CDR3 extends over 19 amino acids. CDR3 region: CASSRPSPGQGPLRTEAFF. In DNA form, the CDR3 reads TGTGCCAGCAGCAGACCATCTCCGGGACAGGGGCCCCTTCGCACTGAAGCTTTCTTT. The full variable domain, in which reference TRBV11-2 and TRBJ1-1 provide the parts outside the CDR3, is EAGVAQSPRYKIIEKRQSVAFWCNPISGHATLYWYQQILGQGPKLLIQFQNNGVVDDSQLPKDRFSAERLKGVDSTLKIQPAKLEDSAVYLCASSRPSPGQGPLRTEAFFGQGTRLTVV.

This chain links TRBV20-1 with TRBJ1-2; no reliable D call. Trimming took 3 bases from V and 4 from J, leaving 6 bases between them. CDR3 length: 11 amino acids. Germline CDR1 DFQATT, CDR2 SNEGSKA (reference sequence). The CDR3 coding sequence is TGCAGTGCTAGCGTAATCTATGGCTACACCTTC. This sequence encodes CSASVIYGYTF.

This clonotype was detected a few times. V gene TRBV21-1 combines with J gene TRBJ2-7; no check of the table's D call, TRBD1, against the DNA was made. TRBV21-1 is annotated as a pseudogene. This CDR3 is 17 amino acids long. This chain's CDR3 is CASSAPLGSGCSYEQYF. Here the CDR3 DNA reads TGTGCCAGCAGCGCGCCCCTAGGTAGCGGATGCTCCTACGAGCAGTACTTC.

The chain employs TRBV5-1 and TRBJ1-2, with TRBD1 matching 9 bases. From germline, CDR1 is SGHRS and CDR2 YFSETQ. V dropped 3 bases and J dropped 7; count of bases not matched to a gene: 10. There are 15 residues in the CDR3. CDR3 nucleotide sequence: TGCGCCAGCAGCTCATTTTACGGGACAGGGTCTGGCTACACCTTC. Its translation: CASSSFYGTGSGYTF.

In its sample, this clonotype was seen a few times. The chain recombines TRBV4-3 with TRBJ1-5; the D is unclear. Germline V gene sequence: CDR1 LGHNA, CDR2 YSLEER. The ends were cut back, 0 bases at V and 6 bases at J, with 12 bases in the middle. The CDR3 extends over 15 amino acids. DNA of the CDR3: TGCGCCAGCAGCCAAGAGGCCTGGGGAGGTCAGCCCCAGCATTTT. It translates to CASSQEAWGGQPQHF.

The rearrangement joins TRBV7-2 to TRBJ2-3; 10 bases line up with TRBD2. The germline V gene encodes CDR1 SGHTA and CDR2 FQGNSA. The CDR3 has 16 residues. With V trimmed by 9 bases and J by 0 bases, 9 bases remained unmatched. The CDR3 spells CARRPPGLASTDTQYF. In DNA, the CDR3 is TGTGCCAGAAGACCACCGGGACTAGCGAGCACAGATACGCAGTATTTT.

The chain carries TRBV29-1 and TRBJ2-3; perhaps TRBD1 as D (6 bases). Looked up from germline, CDR1 is SQVTM and CDR2 is ANQGSEA. Between the trimmed V and J ends, which lost 4 bases and 1 base, there was a span of 6 bases. CDR3 length: 12 residues. The CDR3 loop reads CSVAGGTDTQYF. The CDR3 DNA reads TGCAGCGTTGCAGGGGGCACAGATACGCAGTATTTT.

This clonotype has only a few counts. The chain uses TRBV10-3 and TRBJ2-2, with D possibly being TRBD2 (7 bases). Germline V gene data show CDR1 as ENHRY and CDR2 as SYGVKD. V was shortened by 3 bases and J by 4 bases, with 12 bases between the two germline ends. The CDR3 is 15 residues long. The CDR3 DNA sequence: TGTGCCATCAGTGATGGAGGGGGGGGCACCGGGGAGCTGTTTTTT. Its protein product is CAISDGGGGTGELFF.

The sample holds many counts of this clonotype. This chain joins TRBV12-3 or TRBV12-4 and TRBJ1-1; D remains unclear. V dropped 11 bases and J dropped 2 bases, with 15 bases sitting between them. The CDR3 is 13 amino acids. CDR3 nucleotides: TGTGCCTGTGAAGGGCTCCCCAACACTGAAGCTTTCTTT. Translation: CACEGLPNTEAFF.

This clonotype was seen more than once but under ten times. This chain joins TRBV27 and TRBJ2-3; 11 nucleotides align to TRBD2. Germline V CDR1 and CDR2: MNHEY, SMNVEV (reference sequence). Germline trimming cut 5 bases from V and 15 bases from J; bases unmatched to any gene: 13. This CDR3 contains 14 residues. The CDR3 here is CASSGTSGGTGRYF. In DNA form, the CDR3 reads TGTGCCAGCAGTGGAACTAGCGGGGGCACAGGAAGATATTTT.

This clonotype appeared many times. The rearrangement links TRBV28 to TRBJ1-5, with TRBD1 identical over 8 bases. Trimming at V came to 1 base and at J to 2 bases, leaving 7 bases not matched to a gene. The length of the CDR3 is 17 residues. CDR1 and CDR2 from the germline V gene are MDHEN and SYDVKM. DNA of the CDR3: TGTGCCAGCAGTTTATTAAGGACAGGGACGGGCAATCAGCCCCAGCATTTT. Encoded protein: CASSLLRTGTGNQPQHF.

This clonotype came up many times. This rearrangement joins TRBV4-1 to TRBJ1-6; D is undetermined. V lost 0 bases, J lost 1 base, and 4 bases lay in between. From germline, CDR1 is MGHRA and CDR2 YSYEKL. The CDR3 loop spans 15 amino acids. CDR3 sequence: CASSQDGSYNSPLHF. The CDR3 DNA is TGCGCCAGCAGCCAAGATGGTTCCTATAATTCACCCCTCCACTTT.

A few counts support this clonotype. The genes are TRBV10-2 and TRBJ2-7, with 8 bases that match TRBD2. CDR1 is WSHSY, CDR2 SAAADI, per germline. CDR3 length equals 16 residues. The V and J ends lost 6 bases and 0 bases, in that order; junction bases with no gene match: 10. CDR3 in amino acids: CASSATGGAYSYEQYF. The DNA for the CDR3 is TGCGCCAGCAGCGCAACCGGGGGGGCGTACTCCTACGAGCAGTACTTC.

At least ten counts were recorded for this clonotype. The CDR3 DNA is TGTGCCAGCAGTTTAGATCGTTATTCAGATACGCAGTATTTT. Translating gives CASSLDRYSDTQYF. The chain is built from TRBV12-3 or TRBV12-4 and TRBJ2-3; the D is unclear. V lost 1 base, J lost 4 bases, and 9 bases lay in between. This CDR3 has 14 amino acids.

This chain uses TRBV4-3 with TRBJ1-4; 7 bases are shared with TRBD1. V was pared by 4 bases and J by 0 bases, with 5 bases of the junction left unmatched. The germline gives CDR1 LGHNA, CDR2 YSLEER. The CDR3 has 16 residues. This chain's CDR3 is CASSRDRFATNEKLFF. CDR3 sequence (DNA): TGCGCCAGCAGCCGGGACAGATTTGCAACTAATGAAAAACTGTTTTTT.

The chain uses TRBV12-3 or TRBV12-4 and TRBJ2-1, with 9 bases fitting TRBD2. Unmatched junction bases numbered 6, after V lost 2 bases and J lost 7 bases. This CDR3 is 15 amino acids long. The CDR3 DNA is TGTGCCAGCAGTTTATTGGGGACTAGCAAAAATGAGCAGTTCTTC. It codes for CASSLLGTSKNEQFF.

The chain couples TRBV12-3 or TRBV12-4 to TRBJ1-2; D unclear. This CDR3 contains 12 residues. The V end was cut by 3 bases, the J end by 7 bases, with 9 bases between. The CDR3 sequence is CASSLSHAGYTF. The CDR3 nucleotides read TGTGCCAGCAGTTTGTCACACGCTGGCTACACCTTC.